The 24 T cell receptor beta chains in this list originate from one sample, sequenced in a study of early T cells in non-severe SARS-CoV-2 infection (dated by TCRdb to about 2021). Library preparation was by 5' RACE. These reads were obtained on a NextSeq 500. The public reads were reprocessed in TCRdb via fastp at Q25 and MiXCR, keeping in-frame beta chains. Records with the same CDR3 protein are collapsed into one entry carrying the most frequent genes and DNA. The sample yields roughly 120,000 distinct CDR3 sequences; 14% to 15% were counted once. Jointly, the top ten make up around a fifth of the sample. The sample consisted of whole blood. The receptors originated from an adult who was a healthcare worker with PCR-confirmed SARS-CoV-2 infection or an uninfected control (not recorded which).

This clonotype was observed a handful of times. The rearrangement uses TRBV7-9 and TRBJ1-1; TRBD1 is a possible D gene (5 bases). The CDR3 is made up of 16 amino acids. The V gene lost 5 bases and the J gene lost 0 bases, with 16 bases spanning the gap. From germline, CDR1 is SEHNR and CDR2 FQNEAQ (reference sequence). CDR3 loop: CASSPTGRRMNTEAFF. As DNA, the CDR3 is TGTGCCAGCAGCCCGACGGGACGTCGGATGAACACTGAAGCTTTCTTT.

A few counts support this clonotype. The chain carries TRBV7-8 and TRBJ1-1; no reliable D call. This CDR3 region has 12 residues. Per germline, CDR1 SGHVS and CDR2 FQNEAQ. V was shortened by 8 bases and J by 3 bases, with 10 bases between the two germline ends. CDR3 amino acids: CASGLGDTEAFF. CDR3 DNA: TGTGCCAGCGGCCTCGGGGACACTGAAGCTTTCTTT.

The chain joins TRBV6-5 to TRBJ1-2; the D is unclear. The germline gives CDR1 MNHEY, CDR2 SVGAGI. V was trimmed by 11 bases and J by 5 bases, leaving 12 bases between them. The CDR3 sequence is 11 residues long. CDR3 bases: TGTGCCGCCGGCGGGGTGTATGGCTACACCTTC. The encoded protein is CAAGGVYGYTF.

This chain links TRBV2 with TRBJ2-1, with no clear D. There are 12 residues in the CDR3. V was pared by 3 bases and J by 10 bases, with 10 bases between. CDR1 and CDR2 (germline): SNHLY, FYNNEI. The CDR3 reads CASSDRFGEQFF. Here the CDR3 DNA reads TGTGCCAGCAGTGACAGGTTTGGAGAGCAGTTCTTC. Together with reference TRBV2 and TRBJ2-1, the CDR3 gives the full variable domain: EPEVTQTPSHQVTQMGQEVILRCVPISNHLYFYWYRQILGQKVEFLVSFYNNEISEKSEIFDDQFSVERPDGSNFTLKIRSTKLEDSAMYFCASSDRFGEQFFGPGTRLTVL.

There are many counts of this clonotype. This chain joins TRBV11-2 and TRBJ1-1; D might be TRBD1 (5 bases). The CDR3 covers 11 residues. Trimming left V 5 bases short and J 7 bases short, with 8 bases between. The germline V gene encodes CDR1 SGHAT and CDR2 FQNNGV. This CDR3 reads CASSRGREAFF. Here the CDR3 DNA reads TGTGCCAGCAGCCGGGGACGTGAAGCTTTCTTT.

There are many counts of this clonotype. V usage is TRBV6-2 or TRBV6-3 and J usage is TRBJ1-1; tentative D call: TRBD1 (5 bases). Trimming took 6 bases from V and 1 from J, leaving 9 bases between them. This CDR3 region has 13 residues. Germline CDR1 and CDR2: MNHEY and SVGEGT. CDR3 nucleotides: TGTGCCAGCAGACCCCAGGGGAACACTGAAGCTTTCTTT. Amino acid sequence: CASRPQGNTEAFF.

This clonotype was found a few times. CDR3 sequence reads: CASSLLSAGVQYF. CDR3 DNA: TGTGCCAGCAGCTTGCTGTCGGCGGGGGTGCAGTACTTC. This rearrangement joins TRBV5-6 to TRBJ2-7; TRBD2 matches at 7 bases. J gave up 9 bases and V 1 base, and 7 bases lay outside the gene matches. Germline CDR1 and CDR2: SGHDT and YYEEEE. The length of the CDR3 is 13 residues. The full variable domain, its missing parts supplied by reference TRBV5-6 and TRBJ2-7, is DAGVTQSPTHLIKTRGQQVTLRCSPKSGHDTVSWYQQALGQGPQFIFQYYEEEERQRGNFPDRFSGHQFPNYSSELNVNALLLGDSALYLCASSLLSAGVQYFGPGTRLTVT.

The chain's CDR3 is CASSQTVTSYNEQFF. As DNA, the CDR3 is TGTGCCAGCAGCCAGACAGTTACTTCCTACAATGAGCAGTTCTTC. This chain uses TRBV5-4 with TRBJ2-1, with D perhaps TRBD1 (5 bases). V lost 4 bases and J lost 1, with 12 bases in between. Germline values: CDR1 SGHNT, CDR2 YYREEE (reference sequence). The CDR3 totals 15 residues.

V is TRBV7-6 and J is TRBJ1-1; D remains unclear. CDR1 and CDR2 (germline): SGHVS, FNYEAQ. The CDR3 is made up of 10 amino acids. Trimming removed 8 bases from V and 12 bases from J, with 13 bases in between. The CDR3 bases are TGTGCCAGCTTCTGTCGGAGTCCTTTCTTT. Translated: CASFCRSPFF.

The chain couples TRBV6-5 to TRBJ2-1; TRBD2 agrees at 8 bases. CDR3 length: 15 residues. Per the germline V gene, CDR1 is MNHEY and CDR2 is SVGAGI. V dropped 5 bases and J dropped 7; count of bases not matched to a gene: 10. Here the CDR3 reads CASSKQLPGGNEQFF. The CDR3, as DNA: TGTGCCAGCAGTAAACAGTTGCCGGGGGGGAATGAGCAGTTCTTC.

This clonotype was found many times. The genes are TRBV20-1 and TRBJ1-5; 8 bases align to TRBD1. Germline CDR1 and CDR2: DFQATT and SNEGSKA (reference sequence). The CDR3 is 14 residues long. The V segment lost 4 bases and the J segment 6 bases; nucleotides outside the gene matches: 8. CDR3 nucleotide sequence: TGCAGTGCTATGGACAGGGTCGGTTCTCAGCCCCAGCATTTT. Protein: CSAMDRVGSQPQHF.

This chain joins TRBV11-2 and TRBJ1-4; D is ambiguous. The CDR3 is made up of 15 amino acids. Germline V gene sequence: CDR1 SGHAT, CDR2 FQNNGV. The V and J ends lost 1 base and 3 bases respectively, with 9 bases between them. The CDR3 sequence is CASSLGARSNEKLFF. CDR3 sequence (DNA): TGTGCCAGCAGCTTAGGGGCCAGATCTAATGAAAAACTGTTTTTT.

The V call is TRBV5-1, the J call TRBJ1-6; the D is unclear. The CDR3 is made up of 12 amino acids. The germline V and J ends were trimmed by 0 bases and 14 bases, with 9 bases remaining between them. The germline CDR1 and CDR2 sequences are SGHRS and YFSETQ. The CDR3, as DNA: TGCGCCAGCAGCTTGGTGTCGGGGACCCTCCACTTT. Its protein product is CASSLVSGTLHF. The full variable domain, with the rest looked up from reference TRBV5-1 and TRBJ1-6, is KAGVTQTPRYLIKTRGQQVTLSCSPISGHRSVSWYQQTPGQGLQFLFEYFSETQRNKGNFPGRFSGRQFSNSRSEMNVSTLELGDSALYLCASSLVSGTLHFGNGTRLTVT.

In this sample, this clonotype turned up a few times. This chain links TRBV3-1 with TRBJ1-2; D not certain. This CDR3 has 13 residues. Germline CDR1 and CDR2: LGHDT and YNNKEL (reference sequence). Trimming stripped 0 bases from V and 4 bases from J, with 6 bases between. The CDR3 reads CASSQEQIYGYTF. The DNA for the CDR3 is TGTGCCAGCAGCCAAGAACAAATCTATGGCTACACCTTC.

The J gene is TRBJ1-5, the V gene TRBV10-3; D gene ambiguous. Trimming took off 4 bases at V and 5 bases at J, with 6 bases between the two ends. The length of the CDR3 is 12 residues. Germline loops: CDR1 ENHRY, CDR2 SYGVKD. CDR3 nucleotide sequence: TGTGCCATCAGTGCGGACGATCAGCCCCAGCATTTT. Translating gives CAISADDQPQHF.

This clonotype was counted between two and nine times. This rearrangement joins TRBV18 to TRBJ1-1; 9 nucleotides match TRBD1. From germline, CDR1 is KGHSH and CDR2 LQKENI. CDR3 length equals 16 residues. V dropped 5 bases and J dropped 0; count of bases not matched to a gene: 7. The CDR3 sequence is CASSTGTGILNTEAFF. CDR3 DNA: TGTGCCAGCTCAACCGGGACAGGGATTCTGAACACTGAAGCTTTCTTT. Combining the CDR3 with reference TRBV18 and TRBJ1-1 gives the whole variable domain NAGVMQNPRHLVRRRGQEARLRCSPMKGHSHVYWYRQLPEEGLKFMVYLQKENIIDESGMPKERFSAEFPKEGPSILRIQQVVRGDSAAYFCASSTGTGILNTEAFFGQGTRLTVV.

The V call is TRBV11-2, the J call TRBJ1-3, with D hard to call. Trimming took 5 bases from V and 0 from J, leaving 11 bases between them. Germline V gene data show CDR1 as SGHAT and CDR2 as FQNNGV. This CDR3 is 15 amino acids long. This CDR3 is CASSAGRSSGNTIYF. Written as DNA, the CDR3 is TGTGCCAGCAGCGCTGGGAGGAGCTCTGGAAACACCATATATTTT.

This clonotype was counted between two and nine times. V is TRBV28 and J is TRBJ1-4; 10 bases map to TRBD1. The CDR3 runs to 15 residues. V was pared by 2 bases and J by 8 bases, with 5 bases of the junction left unmatched. Germline V gene sequence: CDR1 MDHEN, CDR2 SYDVKM. DNA of the CDR3: TGTGCCAGCAGTTTAAGTGGACAGGGGGACGAAAAACTGTTTTTT. Its translation: CASSLSGQGDEKLFF.

The chain combines TRBV5-4 with TRBJ2-2, with 10 bases lining up with TRBD1. V was pared by 7 bases and J by 6 bases, with 6 bases of the junction left unmatched. This CDR3 has 14 residues. Germline V gives CDR1 SGHNT, CDR2 YYREEE (reference sequence). In DNA, the CDR3 is TGTGCCAGCGAGGGGACAGGGGAGCCCGGGGAGCTGTTTTTT. It specifies CASEGTGEPGELFF.

V is TRBV2 and J is TRBJ1-1; D remains ambiguous. Trimming shortened V by 3 bases and J by 2 bases, and 10 bases separated the two germline ends. The CDR3 extends over 14 amino acids. Germline lookup yields CDR1 SNHLY and CDR2 FYNNEI. The CDR3 DNA is TGTGCCAGCAGTGAGGAGGGCAGCAACACTGAAGCTTTCTTT. Amino acid sequence: CASSEEGSNTEAFF. Drawing the rest from reference TRBV2 and TRBJ1-1, the complete variable domain is EPEVTQTPSHQVTQMGQEVILRCVPISNHLYFYWYRQILGQKVEFLVSFYNNEISEKSEIFDDQFSVERPDGSNFTLKIRSTKLEDSAMYFCASSEEGSNTEAFFGQGTRLTVV.

The chain uses TRBV20-1 and TRBJ2-4, with a possible D match to TRBD2 (6 bases). V shed 6 bases and J shed 3 bases, with 15 bases lying between them. The CDR3 runs to 14 residues. Germline V gives CDR1 DFQATT, CDR2 SNEGSKA (reference sequence). CDR3 protein: CSAQRASGKNIQYF. The CDR3 nucleotides read TGCAGTGCCCAGCGGGCCTCAGGCAAAAACATTCAGTACTTC.

This clonotype was found many times. J is TRBJ2-5 and V is TRBV18, with D hard to call. Trimming stripped 6 bases from V and 0 bases from J, with 5 bases between. Germline CDR1 reads KGHSH; CDR2 reads LQKENI. The CDR3 sequence is 12 residues long. CDR3 DNA sequence: TGTGCCAGCTCCCCCAACCAAGAGACCCAGTACTTC. Amino acid sequence: CASSPNQETQYF.

This clonotype was found a few times. The rearrangement links TRBV5-1 to TRBJ1-3; D gene uncertain. Germline loops: CDR1 SGHRS, CDR2 YFSETQ. The CDR3 totals 16 residues. Trimming took off 2 bases at V and 0 bases at J, with 12 bases between the two ends. The CDR3 DNA is TGCGCCAGCAGCTTTGGGTTATCGAGCTCTGGAAACACCATATATTTT. It is translated as CASSFGLSSSGNTIYF.

A few counts support this clonotype. This sequence joins TRBV28 and TRBJ1-5; 9 bases map to TRBD1. This CDR3 comprises 16 residues. The germline V gene encodes CDR1 MDHEN and CDR2 SYDVKM. Trimming cost V 4 bases and J 6 bases; bases outside gene matches: 10. The CDR3 DNA reads TGTGCCAGCAGTTCAGTTACCGGGACAGGGCTTCAGCCCCAGCATTTT. Residues: CASSSVTGTGLQPQHF.